This T cell receptor (beta chain) comes out of a study of blood T cell repertoires in COVID-19. The germline CDR1 and CDR2 sequences are MNHEY and SVGAGI. Unmatched junction bases numbered 7, after V lost 3 bases and J lost 2 bases. The CDR3 loop spans 16 amino acids. Authors' methods: Estimation of nucleated cell counts relied on the amplification of reference gene primers. Assay used: immunoSEQ multiplex PCR; TCRdb lists only in-frame clones, some missing. The V and J calls and the clone size are those of that table, but D and trimming were determined from the DNA. The sample contains about 78,000 clones, 85% to 90% of which appear only once.

This sequence joins TRBV6-5 and TRBJ1-2; 9 bases are a match to TRBD1. This clonotype originated in a woman over 75 with active or convalescent COVID-19. The sample was peripheral blood. The CDR3, as DNA: TGTGCCAGCAGTTATTATGGGACAGGGACGAACTATGGCTACACCTTC. Its protein is CASSYYGTGTNYGYTF.